Sequencing of this T cell receptor (beta chain) was carried out in a study of blood T cell repertoires in COVID-19. Overall study context: The study drew acute and convalescent COVID-19 samples from the United States, Italy and Spain. PBMCs, B-cell-depleted T cells, or T cells were the source of the cDNA or gDNA that made up the material.

The germline V and J ends were trimmed by 6 bases and 8 bases, with 13 bases remaining between them. The CDR3 loop spans 12 amino acids. Germline values: CDR1 SNHLY, CDR2 FYNNEI. In the source study's methods: Reference gene primer amplification gave nucleated cell count estimates. Profiled with immunoSEQ multiplex PCR; TCRdb holds only in-frame clones, not every one. V and J calls and clone size follow that table, whereas D and trimming were derived from the DNA. The data show about 62,000 clones, around 83% seen once. The chain carries TRBV2 and TRBJ1-1; D is ambiguous. The sequenced material came from peripheral blood. The sequence derives from a human donor in a cohort sampled during active COVID-19. The CDR3 nucleotides are TGTGCCAGCAGCATGCATACGGGGGAAGCTTTCTTT. It translates to CASSMHTGEAFF.